One sample yielded the 26 T cell receptor beta chains listed below, sequenced in a study of long-term antiretroviral therapy in people with HIV. Assay version v3.0 of immunoSEQ was used, and it was run at survey level. Only in-frame clones appear in the TCRdb table, and some are missing; sequencing was by immunoSEQ multiplex PCR. This sample yields tens of thousands of clones, of which roughly 80% are seen a single time; around 6.1% belongs to the top ten. This specimen consisted of unsorted PBMCs, obtained 0.6 years after starting antiretroviral therapy. These TCRs come from a man aged 18 to 30 with HIV.

The chain uses TRBV19 and TRBJ2-5, with 7 bases identical to TRBD2. The V gene's germline CDR1 is LNHDA and CDR2 SQIVND (reference sequence). The CDR3 has 15 amino acids. The V segment lost 10 bases and the J segment 0 bases; nucleotides outside the gene matches: 11. Here the CDR3 DNA reads TGTGCCACCGCCCCTCTAGCGGCAAACCAAGAGACCCAGTACTTC. Encoded protein: CATAPLAANQETQYF.

The CDR3 region has the DNA TGTGCCAGCTCACCCTTACCTAGCGTTAAGGCAGATACGCAGTATTTT. Encoded protein: CASSPLPSVKADTQYF. The chain has TRBV18 and TRBJ2-3; possible D gene TRBD2, 6 bases. CDR1 KGHSH and CDR2 LQKENI come from the germline V gene. The V end was cut by 3 bases, the J end by 4 bases, with 17 bases between. This CDR3 contains 16 residues.

CDR3 DNA: TGCGCCAGCAGCTCCCTGACAGTCCAAGAGACCCAGTACTTC. Translating gives CASSSLTVQETQYF. This chain uses TRBV5-1 with TRBJ2-5, with a possible D match to TRBD1 (5 bases). This CDR3 is 14 amino acids long. Germline CDR1 is SGHRS and CDR2 is YFSETQ. Trimming shortened V by 3 bases and J by 1 base, and 10 bases separated the two germline ends.

This chain links TRBV7-3 with TRBJ2-7, with D hard to call. Between the trimmed V and J ends, which lost 0 bases and 1 base, there was a span of 4 bases. Per the germline V gene, CDR1 is SGHTA and CDR2 is FQGTGA. This CDR3 has 13 amino acids. CDR3 residues: CASSLTSSYEQYF. In DNA, the CDR3 is TGTGCCAGCAGCTTAACAAGTTCCTACGAGCAGTACTTC.

The chain has TRBV28 and TRBJ1-1; D unclear. The germline V gene has CDR1 MDHEN and CDR2 SYDVKM. V was clipped by 3 bases and J by 1 base, with 6 bases between them. This CDR3 has 13 amino acids. CDR3 nucleotide sequence: TGTGCCAGCAGTTTGGTAGAGAACACTGAAGCTTTCTTT. Its protein product is CASSLVENTEAFF. The full variable domain, its missing parts supplied by reference TRBV28 and TRBJ1-1, is DVKVTQSSRYLVKRTGEKVFLECVQDMDHENMFWYRQDPGLGLRLIYFSYDVKMKEKGDIPEGYSVSREKKERFSLILESASTNQTSMYLCASSLVENTEAFFGQGTRLTVV.

This clone was recorded a few times. This chain links TRBV19 with TRBJ1-1; TRBD1 agrees at 7 bases. V lost 4 bases and J lost 5; bases outside the gene matches: 1. This CDR3 spans 12 amino acids. From germline, CDR1 is LNHDA and CDR2 SQIVND (reference sequence). The CDR3 reads CASSNRGTEAFF. The DNA of the CDR3 is TGTGCCAGTAGTAACAGGGGAACTGAAGCTTTCTTT.

V and J are TRBV19 and TRBJ2-7, with D uncertain. CDR1 and CDR2 (germline): LNHDA, SQIVND (reference sequence). The ends were cut back, 1 base at V and 2 bases at J, with 6 bases in the middle. The CDR3 loop spans 13 amino acids. The CDR3, as DNA: TGTGCCAGTAGTATAGGACAAGCCTACGAGCAGTACTTC. It is translated as CASSIGQAYEQYF.

The rearrangement joins TRBV28 to TRBJ1-1, with a possible D match to TRBD1 (5 bases). The CDR3 spans 12 residues. CDR1 and CDR2 (germline): MDHEN, SYDVKM. V gave up 2 bases and J gave up 9 bases, with 10 bases separating them. The CDR3 nucleotides read TGTGCCAGCAGTTTAATCGGGGGTAAAGCTTTCTTT. Its protein product is CASSLIGGKAFF.

The V gene is TRBV6-6, the J gene TRBJ1-2; D is undetermined. Germline CDR1 and CDR2: MNHNY and SVGAGI (reference sequence). Trimming shortened V by 5 bases and J by 5 bases, and 12 bases separated the two germline ends. This CDR3 spans 13 amino acids. CDR3 residues: CASSQGFLYGYTF. CDR3 in DNA: TGTGCCAGCAGTCAAGGGTTTCTTTATGGCTACACCTTC.

V gene TRBV7-2 combines with J gene TRBJ2-7; D might be TRBD1 (7 bases). The CDR3 runs to 16 residues. Germline CDR1 and CDR2: SGHTA and FQGNSA. Between the trimmed V and J ends, which lost 5 bases and 3 bases, there was a span of 20 bases. CDR3 bases: TGTGCCAGCAGCCCTGCAAGGACAGGAGGGGGCTACGAGCAGTACTTC. As protein: CASSPARTGGGYEQYF.

This clone was counted a single time. The chain links TRBV6-5 to TRBJ1-1, with D possibly being TRBD1 (5 bases). CDR3 length: 13 residues. V was clipped by 2 bases and J by 6 bases, with 10 bases between them. CDR1 is MNHEY, CDR2 SVGAGI, per germline. In DNA form, the CDR3 reads TGTGCCAGCAGTTACGGGGGGAGCGCTGAAGCTTTCTTT. The encoded protein is CASSYGGSAEAFF.

A single count supports this clone. The chain joins TRBV19 to TRBJ2-7; 8 positions agree with TRBD1. The CDR3 has 16 amino acids. Germline loops: CDR1 LNHDA, CDR2 SQIVND (reference sequence). Trimming took 4 bases from V and 3 from J; bases not matched to a gene: 11. Here the CDR3 DNA reads TGTGCCAGTAGTAGACAACCGACAGGGGCAGTCTACGAGCAGTACTTC. Amino acids: CASSRQPTGAVYEQYF.

This chain connects TRBV27 to TRBJ1-1; TRBD1 aligns across 7 bases. There are 16 residues in the CDR3. In germline, CDR1 is MNHEY, CDR2 SMNVEV (reference sequence). Trimming cost V 4 bases and J 3 bases; bases outside gene matches: 11. CDR3 loop: CASSSPTGSGDTEAFF. Here the CDR3 DNA reads TGTGCCAGCAGTTCCCCGACAGGGTCAGGGGACACTGAAGCTTTCTTT.

V usage is TRBV29-1 and J usage is TRBJ2-2, with 10 bases aligning to TRBD2. The junction had 11 bases not matched to a gene; V was cut back by 7 bases and J by 6 bases. CDR1 is SQVTM, CDR2 ANQGSEA, per germline. This CDR3 region has 15 residues. The CDR3, as DNA: TGCAGCGCCCGCCCCCCTAGCGGGAGCCCCGGGGAGCTGTTTTTT. Its translation is CSARPPSGSPGELFF.

V and J are TRBV19 and TRBJ2-1; a weak D match, TRBD2 (6 bases). V was cut by 7 bases and J by 11 bases, with 18 bases left in between. The CDR3 totals 13 residues. Per the germline V gene, CDR1 is LNHDA and CDR2 is SQIVND (reference sequence). The chain's CDR3 is CASTIRAGLQQFF. CDR3 coding DNA: TGTGCCAGTACCATTAGAGCGGGTTTACAGCAGTTCTTC. Full variable domain (rest looked up from reference TRBV19 and TRBJ2-1): DGGITQSPKYLFRKEGQNVTLSCEQNLNHDAMYWYRQDPGQGLRLIYYSQIVNDFQKGDIAEGYSVSREKKESFPLTVTSAQKNPTAFYLCASTIRAGLQQFFGPGTRLTVL.

This clone has a single count. V gene TRBV6-6 combines with J gene TRBJ2-1, with a possible D match to TRBD1 (5 bases). The CDR3 extends over 14 amino acids. The V gene lost 0 bases and the J gene lost 5 bases, with 8 bases spanning the gap. Germline loops: CDR1 MNHNY, CDR2 SVGAGI (reference sequence). The CDR3 region has the DNA TGTGCCAGCAGTTACTCGAAAGGGGACAATGAGCAGTTCTTC. This sequence encodes CASSYSKGDNEQFF.

The V call is TRBV5-1, the J call TRBJ2-1, with D uncertain. The germline V gene encodes CDR1 SGHRS and CDR2 YFSETQ. V was trimmed by 3 bases and J by 0 bases, leaving 10 bases between them. The CDR3 contains 15 residues. CDR3 DNA sequence: TGCGCCAGCAGCTCAGACGGCCCCTCCTACAATGAGCAGTTCTTC. This sequence encodes CASSSDGPSYNEQFF.

The DNA of the CDR3 is TGTGCCAGCAGTTATAGGACTAGCGAGAGCTCCTACGAGCAGTACTTC. It codes for CASSYRTSESSYEQYF. This chain uses TRBV7-6 with TRBJ2-7; 9 bases fit TRBD2. Trimming took 6 bases from V and 0 from J; bases not matched to a gene: 9. The germline gives CDR1 SGHVS, CDR2 FNYEAQ. The CDR3 length is 16 residues.

In DNA, the CDR3 is TGTGCCAGCAGCCCTAGGACAGGGACCTATGAGGAGCAGTACTTC. Encoded protein: CASSPRTGTYEEQYF. The rearrangement uses TRBV7-9 and TRBJ2-7; 8 bases map to TRBD1. CDR1 is SEHNR and CDR2 is FQNEAQ in the germline V gene (reference sequence). The CDR3 length is 15 residues. The trim removed 5 bases at V and 7 bases at J, leaving 13 bases unmatched.

V usage is TRBV18 and J usage is TRBJ2-4; D perhaps matches TRBD1 (5 bases). Germline V gives CDR1 KGHSH, CDR2 LQKENI. V was pared by 8 bases and J by 5 bases, with 10 bases between. The CDR3 has 12 amino acids. The CDR3 nucleotides read TGTGCCAGCGCAATACAGGAAAACATTCAGTACTTC. Protein product: CASAIQENIQYF.

V gene TRBV9 combines with J gene TRBJ2-7; 7 bases match TRBD1. Germline CDR1 is SGDLS and CDR2 is YYNGEE. V shed 3 bases and J 3 bases; nucleotides not matched to a gene: 6. This CDR3 has 14 amino acids. CDR3 DNA: TGTGCCAGCAGCGCGACAGGGAGTAGCTACGAGCAGTACTTC. It is translated as CASSATGSSYEQYF.

The rearrangement uses TRBV28 and TRBJ1-2, with D unresolved. CDR3 length: 11 residues. Germline-derived CDR1 and CDR2 are MDHEN and SYDVKM. Trimming shortened V by 4 bases and J by 0 bases, and 0 bases separated the two germline ends. The CDR3 DNA reads as TGTGCCAGCAGTTCTAACTATGGCTACACCTTC. It is translated as CASSSNYGYTF.

This chain links TRBV7-8 with TRBJ2-3; a weak D match, TRBD2 (6 bases). Germline V gene data show CDR1 as SGHVS and CDR2 as FQNEAQ. The CDR3 has 14 amino acids. V lost 3 bases and J lost 2, with 9 bases in between. The CDR3 nucleotides read TGTGCCAGCAGCTTTCGGGAGAACACAGATACGCAGTATTTT. Translating gives CASSFRENTDTQYF.

The V gene is TRBV5-6, the J gene TRBJ2-1, with 13 positions matching TRBD2. The V and J ends lost 4 bases and 5 bases, in that order; junction bases with no gene match: 9. The germline V gene encodes CDR1 SGHDT and CDR2 YYEEEE. This CDR3 contains 17 residues. CDR3 region: CASSPGTSGRADNEQFF. The CDR3 coding sequence is TGTGCCAGCAGCCCCGGAACTAGCGGGAGGGCAGACAATGAGCAGTTCTTC. Full variable domain (outside the CDR3, taken from reference TRBV5-6 and TRBJ2-1): DAGVTQSPTHLIKTRGQQVTLRCSPKSGHDTVSWYQQALGQGPQFIFQYYEEEERQRGNFPDRFSGHQFPNYSSELNVNALLLGDSALYLCASSPGTSGRADNEQFFGPGTRLTVL.

This chain connects TRBV5-4 to TRBJ2-5; D remains unclear. CDR1 SGHNT and CDR2 YYREEE come from the germline V gene (reference sequence). The CDR3 has 12 amino acids. The V end lost 4 bases, the J end lost 7 bases, and 11 bases lay between the germline ends. The CDR3 coding sequence is TGTGCCAGCAGCGCGGATCGAGGGACCCAGTACTTC. This translates into CASSADRGTQYF.

This chain links TRBV29-1 with TRBJ2-5; no definite D call. The J call may be wrong; the DNA end is better matched by TRBJ2-7. This CDR3 comprises 11 residues. In germline, CDR1 is SQVTM, CDR2 ANQGSEA. CDR3 in amino acids: CSAGYNYEQYF. The DNA for the CDR3 is TGCAGCGCTGGGTACAACTACGAGCAGTACTTC.